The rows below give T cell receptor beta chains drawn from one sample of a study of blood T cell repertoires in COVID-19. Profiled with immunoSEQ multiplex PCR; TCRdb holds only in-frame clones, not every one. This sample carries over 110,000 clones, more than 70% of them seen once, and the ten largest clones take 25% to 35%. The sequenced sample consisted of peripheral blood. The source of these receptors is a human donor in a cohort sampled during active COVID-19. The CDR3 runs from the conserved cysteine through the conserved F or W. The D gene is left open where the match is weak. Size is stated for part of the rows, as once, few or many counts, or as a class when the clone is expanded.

CASSVGRDSAYEQYF,TGTGCCAGCAGCGTAGGTCGGGACAGCGCCTACGAGCAGTACTTC,NA,TRBV9,TRBJ2-7,TRBD1
CASSEQGSYTEAFF,TGTGCCAGCAGCGAGCAGGGATCGTACACTGAAGCTTTCTTT,NA,TRBV9,TRBJ1-1,NA
CASSSVAGETYEQYF,TGTGCCAGCAGTAGCGTAGCGGGGGAGACCTACGAGCAGTACTTC,NA,TRBV6-2/TRBV6-3,TRBJ2-7,TRBD2
CASSPPGLASSYEQYF,TGTGCCAGCAGCCCTCCGGGGCTAGCGAGTTCCTACGAGCAGTACTTC,NA,TRBV7-2,TRBJ2-7,NA
CASSTFTGSYGYTF,TGTGCCAGCAGTACCTTTACAGGGTCCTATGGCTACACCTTC,NA,TRBV6-5,TRBJ1-2,NA
CASSPDTGGYEKLFF,TGTGCCAGCAGCCCAGACACAGGGGGCTATGAAAAACTGTTTTTT,once,TRBV5-5,TRBJ1-4,TRBD1
CASSLFGVNTGELFF,TGTGCCAGCAGCTTGTTCGGGGTGAACACCGGGGAGCTGTTTTTT,NA,TRBV5-6,TRBJ2-2,NA
CASSHSQGWNTGELFF,TGCGCCAGCAGCCATTCTCAGGGCTGGAACACCGGGGAGCTGTTTTTT,NA,TRBV4-3,TRBJ2-2,NA
CASSQLLDSSSYNEQFF,TGTGCCAGCAGCCAGCTCCTTGACAGTTCCTCCTACAATGAGCAGTTCTTC,NA,TRBV27,TRBJ2-1,NA
CASVRGRGSPLHF,TGTGCCAGCGTACGGGGTCGGGGGTCACCCCTCCACTTT,NA,TRBV7-9,TRBJ1-6,NA
CASSAGGTGNTIYF,TGTGCCAGCAGCGCAGGGGGTACCGGAAACACCATATATTTT,NA,TRBV5-4,TRBJ1-3,TRBD1
CASSLGQGPYNEQFF,TGTGCCAGCAGCCTGGGACAGGGCCCATACAATGAGCAGTTCTTC,NA,TRBV7-2,TRBJ2-1,TRBD1
CAWRPRLLKDTQYF,TGTGCCTGGAGGCCGCGACTTCTAAAAGATACGCAGTATTTT,NA,TRBV30,TRBJ2-3,NA
CAWSVWGQSYEQYF,TGTGCCTGGAGTGTTTGGGGACAGTCCTACGAGCAGTACTTC,NA,TRBV30,TRBJ2-7,TRBD1
CASSPGTRNTDTQYF,TGTGCCAGCTCACCAGGCACCCGCAACACAGATACGCAGTATTTT,NA,TRBV18,TRBJ2-3,NA
CATLDGNIQYF,TGTGCCACCCTAGACGGAAACATTCAGTACTTC,NA,TRBV6-5,TRBJ2-4,NA
CASSIDGGGTDTQYF,TGTGCCAGTAGTATAGATGGCGGGGGCACAGATACGCAGTATTTT,few,TRBV19,TRBJ2-3,NA
CASSSQGSNQPQHF,TGTGCCAGCAGTTCGCAGGGCTCCAATCAGCCCCAGCATTTT,NA,TRBV27,TRBJ1-5,NA
CASRGNRGRLADPWYGYTF,TGTGCCAGCAGGGGTAACAGGGGGCGCTTAGCGGATCCCTGGTATGGCTACACCTTC,NA,TRBV5-4,TRBJ1-2,TRBD1
CAWSVLSRGGKLFF,TGTGCCTGGAGTGTACTTTCCCGCGGAGGAAAACTGTTTTTT,NA,TRBV30,TRBJ1-4,NA
CASSYAGTNTEAFF,TGTGCCAGCAGTTACGCAGGGACAAACACTGAAGCTTTCTTT,NA,TRBV6-2/TRBV6-3,TRBJ1-1,NA
CASSQVSSGQPQHF,TGCGCCAGCAGCCAAGTATCATCGGGACAGCCCCAGCATTTT,NA,TRBV4-1,TRBJ1-5,NA
CASSSGTAAYEQYF,TGTGCCAGCAGCTCCGGGACAGCAGCCTACGAGCAGTACTTC,NA,TRBV3-1/TRBV3-2,TRBJ2-7,TRBD1
CASSLTSGSYNEQFF,TGTGCCAGCAGCCTTACTAGCGGATCATACAATGAGCAGTTCTTC,once,TRBV11-2,TRBJ2-1,TRBD2
CASSQGQSFSYNSPLHF,TGTGCCAGCAGCCAAGGACAGTCTTTCTCCTATAATTCACCCCTCCACTTT,NA,TRBV4-2,TRBJ1-6,NA
CASSYAGSYQETQYF,TGTGCCAGCAGTTATGCGGGATCCTACCAAGAGACCCAGTACTTC,NA,TRBV6-2/TRBV6-3,TRBJ2-5,NA
CSAKSIETQYF,TGCAGTGCTAAGTCTATCGAGACCCAGTACTTC,NA,TRBV20-1,TRBJ2-5,NA
CASSSDRVIQPQHF,TGTGCCAGCAGCTCCGACAGGGTCATTCAGCCCCAGCATTTT,NA,TRBV7-9,TRBJ1-5,TRBD1
CASSPFGASNTEAFF,TGTGCCAGCTCACCATTTGGGGCTTCGAACACTGAAGCTTTCTTT,NA,TRBV18,TRBJ1-1,NA
CASGGISYNEQFF,TGTGCCAGCGGGGGGATCTCCTACAATGAGCAGTTCTTC,once,TRBV6-5,TRBJ2-1,NA
CASLPGDSYEQYF,TGCGCCAGCTTACCAGGGGACTCCTACGAGCAGTACTTC,few,TRBV10-2,TRBJ2-7,NA
CAISQGGRADGYTF,TGTGCCATCTCCCAGGGGGGCAGGGCAGATGGCTACACCTTC,NA,TRBV6-5,TRBJ1-2,TRBD1
CASSPPTVELYGYTF,TGTGCCAGCAGCCCCCCAACGGTAGAACTCTATGGCTACACCTTC,NA,TRBV4-2,TRBJ1-2,NA
CASSLGQVNNSPLHF,TGTGCCAGCAGTTTAGGCCAGGTCAATAATTCACCCCTCCACTTT,NA,TRBV27,TRBJ1-6,NA
CASSLNIQETQYF,TGTGCCAGCAGCTTGAACATCCAAGAGACCCAGTACTTC,NA,TRBV13,TRBJ2-5,NA
CASSVEAISYEQYF,TGTGCCAGCAGCGTAGAAGCTATCTCCTACGAGCAGTACTTC,NA,TRBV9,TRBJ2-7,NA
CASFSDRNTEAFF,TGCGCCAGCTTTTCGGACAGGAACACTGAAGCTTTCTTT,NA,TRBV5-1,TRBJ1-1,NA
CATSGQDQPQHF,TGTGCCACCAGTGGGCAGGATCAGCCCCAGCATTTT,NA,TRBV24-1,TRBJ1-5,NA
CASSMGQGVTAGYTF,TGCGCCAGCAGCATGGGACAGGGGGTAACGGCTGGCTACACCTTC,NA,TRBV5-1,TRBJ1-2,TRBD1
CASSQDESGTTMNTEAFF,TGCGCCAGCAGCCAAGATGAATCCGGGACAACGATGAACACTGAAGCTTTCTTT,NA,TRBV4-3,TRBJ1-1,NA
CASKGDGTEAFF,TGTGCCAGCAAGGGGGATGGCACTGAAGCTTTCTTT,NA,TRBV2,TRBJ1-1,NA
CATSDTRTNEKLFF,TGTGCCACCAGTGACACACGAACGAATGAAAAACTGTTTTTT,NA,TRBV24-1,TRBJ1-4,NA
CSVAGQGHTEAFF,TGCAGCGTTGCGGGACAGGGGCACACTGAAGCTTTCTTT,NA,TRBV29-1,TRBJ1-1,TRBD1
CASSRQDPDTQYF,TGTGCCAGCAGTCGGCAGGATCCAGATACGCAGTATTTT,NA,TRBV12-3/TRBV12-4,TRBJ2-3,NA